This T cell receptor (beta chain) was identified during a study of control samples from healthy donors and cancer patients. The table came from immunoSEQ multiplex PCR; TCRdb's copy has only in-frame clones and leaves some out. The data contain around 99,000 clones, 75% to 95% of them seen just once; the ten biggest clones take up roughly 4%. V lost 2 bases and J 5 bases, leaving 19 bases between the germline ends. The CDR3 runs to 17 residues. Germline V gene data show CDR1 as MNHEY and CDR2 as SVGEGT. The chain has TRBV6-2 or TRBV6-3 and TRBJ2-1, with D possibly being TRBD1 or TRBD2 (6 bases each). Sequencing was performed on blood. This TCR was sampled from a human donor in good health. The donor label of this sample is uncertain. CDR3 region: CASSYPTLTGTDNEQFF. The CDR3 nucleotides are TGTGCCAGCAGTTACCCAACCTTAACAGGGACTGACAATGAGCAGTTCTTC.